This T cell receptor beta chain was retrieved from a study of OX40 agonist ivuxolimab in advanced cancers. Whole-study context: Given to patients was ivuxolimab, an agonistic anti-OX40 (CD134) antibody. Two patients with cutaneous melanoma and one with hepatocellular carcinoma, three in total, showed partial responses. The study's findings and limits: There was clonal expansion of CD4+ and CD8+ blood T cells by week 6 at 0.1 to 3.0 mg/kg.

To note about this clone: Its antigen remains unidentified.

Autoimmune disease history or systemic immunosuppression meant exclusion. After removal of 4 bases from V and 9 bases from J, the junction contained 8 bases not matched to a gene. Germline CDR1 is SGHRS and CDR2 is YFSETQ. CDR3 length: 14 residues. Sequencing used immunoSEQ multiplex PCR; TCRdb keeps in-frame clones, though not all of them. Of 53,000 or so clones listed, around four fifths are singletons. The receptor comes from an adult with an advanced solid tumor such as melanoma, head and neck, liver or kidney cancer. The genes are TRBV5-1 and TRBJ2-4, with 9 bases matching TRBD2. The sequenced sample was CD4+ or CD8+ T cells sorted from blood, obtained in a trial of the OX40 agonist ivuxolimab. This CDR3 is CASSPGLALAIQYF. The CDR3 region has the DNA TGCGCCAGCAGCCCGGGACTAGCTTTAGCCATTCAGTACTTC.